Each of the 11 T cell receptor beta chains below was sequenced from the same sample in a study of OX40 agonist ivuxolimab in advanced cancers. Produced via immunoSEQ multiplex PCR; TCRdb's table is partial and in-frame only. The sample lists under 25,000 clones, roughly 82% occurring once. This specimen was CD4+ or CD8+ T cells sorted from blood, taken in a trial of the OX40 agonist ivuxolimab. These receptors were taken from an adult with an advanced solid tumor such as melanoma, head and neck, liver or kidney cancer.

V usage is TRBV5-1 and J usage is TRBJ2-5; D is possibly TRBD1 (6 bases). There are 15 residues in the CDR3. Deletions cut 5 bases from V and 0 bases from J, with 14 bases between. Looked up from germline, CDR1 is SGHRS and CDR2 is YFSETQ. CDR3 bases: TGCGCCAGCAGTTCGGGACACCAGTACCAAGAGACCCAGTACTTC. Protein: CASSSGHQYQETQYF.

This chain connects TRBV6-6 to TRBJ2-2; 7 nucleotides match TRBD2. From germline, CDR1 is MNHNY and CDR2 SVGAGI (reference sequence). Trimming cost V 6 bases and J 1 base; bases outside gene matches: 5. CDR3 length: 15 residues. The CDR3 region has the DNA TGTGCCAGCAGCCGTGGCGGGGGGAACACCGGGGAGCTGTTTTTT. This codes for CASSRGGGNTGELFF.

V is TRBV9 and J is TRBJ2-5; 11 bases are shared with TRBD2. The J segment lost 4 bases and the V segment lost 5 bases, leaving 10 bases of the junction unmatched. There are 16 residues in the CDR3. CDR1 is SGDLS and CDR2 is YYNGEE in the germline V gene. CDR3 sequence: CASSPTSGRILETQYF. CDR3 in DNA: TGTGCCAGCAGTCCTACTAGCGGGAGAATTTTAGAGACCCAGTACTTC.

The rearrangement uses TRBV21-1 and TRBJ1-4; TRBD1, the table's D call, was not compared with the DNA. TRBV21-1 is classified as a pseudogene. The CDR3 has 16 amino acids. CDR3 in amino acids: CASSRLQGAREEELFF. The CDR3 coding sequence is TGTGCCAGCAGCCGATTACAGGGGGCTAGGGAGGAGGAACTGTTTTTT.

The J gene is TRBJ1-2, the V gene TRBV14; 11 nucleotides agree with TRBD1. The V segment lost 4 bases and the J segment 4 bases; nucleotides outside the gene matches: 8. In germline, CDR1 is SGHDN, CDR2 FVKESK. The CDR3 contains 16 residues. CDR3 sequence (DNA): TGTGCCAGCAGCCCTTCGGGGACAGGGGGGATCTATGGCTACACCTTC. Translation: CASSPSGTGGIYGYTF.

The V call is TRBV9, the J call TRBJ1-6; D is uncertain. Trimming left V 3 bases short and J 0 bases short, with 10 bases between. Germline V lookup: CDR1 SGDLS, CDR2 YYNGEE. The CDR3 covers 16 residues. The DNA for the CDR3 is TGTGCCAGCAGCGCCAGAGGTAGCTCCTATAATTCACCCCTCCACTTT. Translated, it gives CASSARGSSYNSPLHF.

This clone is a singleton in its sample. The chain uses TRBV7-9 and TRBJ2-5, with a tentative D call TRBD1 (6 bases). This CDR3 is 14 amino acids long. Germline CDR1 and CDR2: SEHNR and FQNEAQ (reference sequence). V lost 5 bases, J lost 3 bases, and 13 bases lay in between. The CDR3 loop reads CASSRSNREETQYF. CDR3 DNA: TGTGCCAGCAGCCGATCGAACAGGGAAGAGACCCAGTACTTC.

This clone showed up just once. J is TRBJ1-1 and V is TRBV10-3; perhaps TRBD1 as D (5 bases). This CDR3 has 15 residues. The V end was cut by 0 bases, the J end by 0 bases, with 8 bases between. Germline loops: CDR1 ENHRY, CDR2 SYGVKD. CDR3 coding DNA: TGTGCCATCAGTGAGTCGGGACGGTTGAACACTGAAGCTTTCTTT. Translating gives CAISESGRLNTEAFF.

The J gene is TRBJ2-1, the V gene TRBV7-6, with D possibly TRBD2 on 6 matching bases. Trimming took off 1 base at V and 12 bases at J, with 19 bases between the two ends. The germline CDR1 and CDR2 sequences are SGHVS and FNYEAQ. There are 15 residues in the CDR3. The CDR3 DNA reads as TGTGCCAGCAGCTTAGTCCGGGACTCATTCGGGGGGCAGTTCTTC. It specifies CASSLVRDSFGGQFF. Using reference TRBV7-6 and TRBJ2-1 for the parts outside the CDR3, the full variable domain is GAGVSQSPRYKVTKRGQDVALRCDPISGHVSLYWYRQALGQGPEFLTYFNYEAQQDKSGLPNDRFSAERPEGSISTLTIQRTEQRDSAMYRCASSLVRDSFGGQFFGPGTRLTVL.

This chain uses TRBV4-3 with TRBJ2-7; no definite D call. This CDR3 has 13 residues. Germline-derived CDR1 and CDR2 are LGHNA and YSLEER. Trimming took off 0 bases at V and 2 bases at J, with 5 bases between the two ends. The CDR3 DNA follows: TGCGCCAGCAGCCAAGACTCCACCTACGAGCAGTACTTC. Translation gives CASSQDSTYEQYF.

The V gene is TRBV7-9, the J gene TRBJ2-3; possible D gene TRBD2, 5 bases. Germline V gene data show CDR1 as SEHNR and CDR2 as FQNEAQ (reference sequence). CDR3 length: 15 residues. Trimming removed 2 bases from V and 2 bases from J, with 11 bases in between. The CDR3 loop reads CASSLQVGVTDTQYF. The CDR3, as DNA: TGTGCCAGCAGCTTACAGGTGGGAGTCACAGATACGCAGTATTTT.